The present T cell receptor beta chain was sequenced within a study of blood T cell repertoires in COVID-19. Across the study: Acute and convalescent COVID-19 samples came from the United States, Italy and Spain.

In germline, CDR1 is SGHTA, CDR2 FQGTGA. The V gene end was trimmed by 3 bases and the J gene end by 1 base; junction bases not matched to a gene: 3. This CDR3 has 16 residues. As processed by the authors: Using reference gene primer amplification, nucleated cell counts were estimated. The table came from immunoSEQ multiplex PCR; TCRdb's copy has only in-frame clones and leaves some out. For V, J and clone size, that table is used; D and trimming come from the DNA. The sample has tens of thousands of clones; about 76% are singletons. The TCR comes from a man aged 70-80 years with active or convalescent COVID-19. This rearrangement joins TRBV7-3 to TRBJ2-2; 9 bases fit TRBD2. Sequenced material: peripheral blood. The CDR3 DNA reads TGTGCCAGCAGCTTGTTTAGCGGGGGGAACACCGGGGAGCTGTTTTTT. It is translated as CASSLFSGGNTGELFF.